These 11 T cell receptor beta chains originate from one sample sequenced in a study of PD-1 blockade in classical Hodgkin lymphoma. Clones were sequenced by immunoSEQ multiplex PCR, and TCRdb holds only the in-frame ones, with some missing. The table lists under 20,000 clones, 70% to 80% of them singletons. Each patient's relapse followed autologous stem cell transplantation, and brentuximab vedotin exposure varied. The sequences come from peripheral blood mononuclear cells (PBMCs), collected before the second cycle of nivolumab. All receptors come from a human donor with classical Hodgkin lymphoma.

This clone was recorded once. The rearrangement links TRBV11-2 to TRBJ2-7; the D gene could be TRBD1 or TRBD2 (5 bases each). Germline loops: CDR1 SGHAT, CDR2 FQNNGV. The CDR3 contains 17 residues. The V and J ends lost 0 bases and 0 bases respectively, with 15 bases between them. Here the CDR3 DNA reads TGTGCCAGCAGCTTAGATAGAGGGGCAGGGTCCTCCTACGAGCAGTACTTC. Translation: CASSLDRGAGSSYEQYF.

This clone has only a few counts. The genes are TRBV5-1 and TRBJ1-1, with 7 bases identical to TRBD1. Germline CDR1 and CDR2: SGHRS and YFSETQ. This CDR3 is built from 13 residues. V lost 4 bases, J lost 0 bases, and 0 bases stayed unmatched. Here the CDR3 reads CASSTGVNTEAFF. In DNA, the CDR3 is TGCGCCAGCAGCACAGGGGTGAACACTGAAGCTTTCTTT.

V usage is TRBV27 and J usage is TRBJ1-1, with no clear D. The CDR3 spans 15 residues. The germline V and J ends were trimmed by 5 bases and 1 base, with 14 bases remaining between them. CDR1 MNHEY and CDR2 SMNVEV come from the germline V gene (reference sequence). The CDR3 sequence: CASSPLVKANTEAFF. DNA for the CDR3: TGTGCCAGCAGTCCCCTTGTTAAGGCGAACACTGAAGCTTTCTTT.

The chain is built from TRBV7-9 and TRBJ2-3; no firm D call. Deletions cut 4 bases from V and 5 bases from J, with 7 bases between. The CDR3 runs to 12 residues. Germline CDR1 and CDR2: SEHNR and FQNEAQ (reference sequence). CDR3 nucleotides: TGTGCCAGCAGCTCCCAGAAAGATACGCAGTATTTT. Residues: CASSSQKDTQYF.

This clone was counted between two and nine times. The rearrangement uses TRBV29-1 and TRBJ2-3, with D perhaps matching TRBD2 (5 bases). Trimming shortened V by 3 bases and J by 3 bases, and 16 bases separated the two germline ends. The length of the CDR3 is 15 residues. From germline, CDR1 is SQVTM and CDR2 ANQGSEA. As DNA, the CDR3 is TGCAGCGTTGATGACGGGGAGCAATCAACAGATACGCAGTATTTT. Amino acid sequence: CSVDDGEQSTDTQYF.

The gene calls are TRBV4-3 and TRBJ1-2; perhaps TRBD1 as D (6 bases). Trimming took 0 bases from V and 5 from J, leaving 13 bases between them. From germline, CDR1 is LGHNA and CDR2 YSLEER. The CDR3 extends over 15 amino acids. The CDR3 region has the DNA TGCGCCAGCAGCCAAGATACCATCACAGGGTATGGCTACACCTTC. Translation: CASSQDTITGYGYTF.

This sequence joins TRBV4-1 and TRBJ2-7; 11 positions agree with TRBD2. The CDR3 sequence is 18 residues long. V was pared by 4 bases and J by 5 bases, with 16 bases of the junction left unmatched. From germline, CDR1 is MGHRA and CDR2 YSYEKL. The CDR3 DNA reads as TGCGCCAGCAGCCTTACGGTTATAGCGGGGGGGCCATTGAACGAGCAGTACTTC. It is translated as CASSLTVIAGGPLNEQYF.

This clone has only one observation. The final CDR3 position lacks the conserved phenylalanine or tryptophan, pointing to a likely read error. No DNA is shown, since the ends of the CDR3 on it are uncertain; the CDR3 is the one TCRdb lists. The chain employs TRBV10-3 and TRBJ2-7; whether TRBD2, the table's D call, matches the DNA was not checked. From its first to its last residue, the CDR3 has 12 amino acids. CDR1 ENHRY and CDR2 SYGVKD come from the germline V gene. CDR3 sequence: CAISESSGLAEL.

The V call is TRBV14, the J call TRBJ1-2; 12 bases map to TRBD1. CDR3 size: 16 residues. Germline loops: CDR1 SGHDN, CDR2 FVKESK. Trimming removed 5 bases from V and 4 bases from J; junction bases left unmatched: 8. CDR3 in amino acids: CASSNSWDRGLYGYTF. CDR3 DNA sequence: TGTGCCAGCAGCAATTCCTGGGACAGGGGGCTCTATGGCTACACCTTC.

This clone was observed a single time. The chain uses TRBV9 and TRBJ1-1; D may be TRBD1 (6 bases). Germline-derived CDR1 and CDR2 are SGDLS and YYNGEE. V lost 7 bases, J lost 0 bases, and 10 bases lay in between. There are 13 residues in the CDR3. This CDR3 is CASGDRMNTEAFF. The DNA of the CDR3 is TGTGCCAGCGGCGACAGGATGAACACTGAAGCTTTCTTT.

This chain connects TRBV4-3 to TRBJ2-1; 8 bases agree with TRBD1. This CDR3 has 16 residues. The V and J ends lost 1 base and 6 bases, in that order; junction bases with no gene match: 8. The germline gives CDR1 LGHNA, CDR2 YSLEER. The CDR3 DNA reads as TGCGCCAGCAGCCAAGTCGAGACAGGGGATACCAATGAGCAGTTCTTC. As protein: CASSQVETGDTNEQFF.